The present T cell receptor (beta chain) was sequenced within a study of blood T cells in healthy people across ages. This clonotype was seen a handful of times. This CDR3 has 12 residues. Germline values: CDR1 DFQATT, CDR2 SNEGSKA (reference sequence). V lost 6 bases and J 5 bases, leaving 13 bases between the germline ends. Sample-barcoded 5' priming and a J-beta primer mix drove a second PCR of roughly 7 to 11 cycles. TCRdb reprocessed the 5' RACE reads via MiXCR and lists one record per CDR3 protein. The sample lists around 320,000 distinct CDR3 sequences; 25% to 30% were seen once. This chain uses TRBV20-1 with TRBJ2-5; possibly TRBD2 for D (5 bases). The sequencing input was blood. This clonotype was sampled from a woman in her 70s in good health. The CDR3 region has the DNA TGCAGTGCCCCCAGCGGTGGGGAGACCCAGTACTTC. Translating gives CSAPSGGETQYF.